This TCR beta chain was obtained from a study of blood T cell repertoires in COVID-19. Turning to the study itself: The study drew acute and convalescent COVID-19 samples from the United States, Italy and Spain.

CDR1 SGHRS and CDR2 YFSETQ come from the germline V gene. Trimming shortened V by 3 bases and J by 5 bases, and 14 bases separated the two germline ends. The CDR3 consists of 14 residues. Profiling relied on immunoSEQ multiplex PCR, and the TCRdb table lists in-frame clones only, not all of them. The sample carries some 100,000 clones, approximately 80% recorded once. Sequencing was done on a sample of peripheral blood. The sequence was obtained from a woman of 80 years or more with active or convalescent COVID-19. The chain links TRBV5-1 to TRBJ2-5; possibly TRBD2 for D (5 bases). CDR3 amino acids: CASSSDWRVETQYF. DNA for the CDR3: TGCGCCAGCAGCTCAGACTGGCGGGTGGAGACCCAGTACTTC.